This T cell receptor beta chain is drawn from a study of cytomegalovirus exposure and HLA in healthy donors. Whole-study findings and limits: Cytomegalovirus-associated status was assigned to some 180 TCR beta chains. In vitro assays verified that a few CMV-associated chains recognized CMV antigens specifically.

As concerns this clone: No antigen is known for it.

The study drew the donors from its approximately 130-subject validation cohort, separate from the roughly 700-subject first cohort. Using immunoSEQ multiplex PCR, the repertoire was profiled, and TCRdb retains in-frame clones only, with some absent. The table includes tens of thousands of clones, approximately 95% detected once. The V and J ends lost 4 bases and 0 bases, in that order; junction bases with no gene match: 5. Looked up from germline, CDR1 is MDHEN and CDR2 is SYDVKM. CDR3 length: 15 amino acids. This chain links TRBV28 with TRBJ2-5, with 7 nucleotides matching TRBD2. The source of this sequence is a woman aged 18-30 years in good health and CMV-seronegative. The sample comprised PBMCs. In nucleotides, the CDR3 is TGTGCCAGCAGTTCTTGGGGGGGGGACCAAGAGACCCAGTACTTC. Amino acid sequence: CASSSWGGDQETQYF.